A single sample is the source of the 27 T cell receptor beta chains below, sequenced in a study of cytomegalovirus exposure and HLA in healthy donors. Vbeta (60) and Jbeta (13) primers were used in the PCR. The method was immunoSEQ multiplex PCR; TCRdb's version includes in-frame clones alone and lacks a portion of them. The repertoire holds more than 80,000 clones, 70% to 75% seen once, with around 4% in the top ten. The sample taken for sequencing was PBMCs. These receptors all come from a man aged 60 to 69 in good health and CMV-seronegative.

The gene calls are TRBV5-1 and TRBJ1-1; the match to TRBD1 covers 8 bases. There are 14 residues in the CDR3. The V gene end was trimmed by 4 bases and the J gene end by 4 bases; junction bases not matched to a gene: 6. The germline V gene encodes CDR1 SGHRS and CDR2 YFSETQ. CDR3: CASSGQGAGTEAFF. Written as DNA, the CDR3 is TGCGCCAGCAGCGGACAGGGAGCGGGCACTGAAGCTTTCTTT.

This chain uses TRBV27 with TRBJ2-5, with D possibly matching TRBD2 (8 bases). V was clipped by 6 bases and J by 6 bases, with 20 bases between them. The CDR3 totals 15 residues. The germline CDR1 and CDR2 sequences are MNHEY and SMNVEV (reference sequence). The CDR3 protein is CASSLGRGLSKTQYF. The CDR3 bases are TGTGCCAGCAGCCTCGGGAGGGGGCTAAGCAAGACCCAGTACTTC.

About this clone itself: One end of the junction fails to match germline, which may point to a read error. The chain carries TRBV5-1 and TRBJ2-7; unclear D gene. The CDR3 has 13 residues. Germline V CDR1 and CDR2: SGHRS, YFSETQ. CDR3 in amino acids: CASSLTVSYGQYF. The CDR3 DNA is TGCGCCAGCAGCTTGACGGTCTCCTACGGGCAGTACTTC.

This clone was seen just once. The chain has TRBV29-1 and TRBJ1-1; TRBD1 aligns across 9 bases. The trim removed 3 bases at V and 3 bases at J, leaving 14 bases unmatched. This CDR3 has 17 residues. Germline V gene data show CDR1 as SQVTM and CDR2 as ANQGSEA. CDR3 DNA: TGCAGCGTTGAGCCGATGGGAAGACAGGGGGAGGACACTGAAGCTTTCTTT. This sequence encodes CSVEPMGRQGEDTEAFF.

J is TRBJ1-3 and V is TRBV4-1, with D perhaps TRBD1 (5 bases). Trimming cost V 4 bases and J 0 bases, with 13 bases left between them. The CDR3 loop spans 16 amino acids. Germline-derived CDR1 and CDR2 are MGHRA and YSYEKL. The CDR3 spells CASSRDRQFSGNTIYF. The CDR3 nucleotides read TGCGCCAGCAGCCGAGACAGACAGTTCTCTGGAAACACCATATATTTT.

The DNA of the CDR3 is TGTGCCAGCAGCTTAGTGGGACTGGATGGCTACACCTTC. It codes for CASSLVGLDGYTF. The chain carries TRBV11-2 and TRBJ1-2, with D possibly TRBD1 on 5 matching bases. Germline lookup yields CDR1 SGHAT and CDR2 FQNNGV. V was trimmed by 1 base and J by 6 bases, leaving 9 bases between them. This CDR3 has 13 residues.

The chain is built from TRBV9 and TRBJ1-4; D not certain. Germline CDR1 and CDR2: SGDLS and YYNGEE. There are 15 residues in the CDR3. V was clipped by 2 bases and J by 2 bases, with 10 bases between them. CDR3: CASSVSGGTNEKLFF. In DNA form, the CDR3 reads TGTGCCAGCAGCGTTTCAGGAGGGACTAATGAAAAACTGTTTTTT.

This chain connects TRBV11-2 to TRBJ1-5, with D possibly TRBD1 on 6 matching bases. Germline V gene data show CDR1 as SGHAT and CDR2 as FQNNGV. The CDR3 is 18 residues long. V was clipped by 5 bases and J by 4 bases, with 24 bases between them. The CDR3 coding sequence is TGTGCCAGCAGCACTAGGGTGGGACACGGGACATGGAATCAGCCCCAGCATTTT. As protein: CASSTRVGHGTWNQPQHF.

The CDR3 loop reads CASSLTGTTYNEQFF. Here the CDR3 DNA reads TGTGCCAGCAGCCTGACCGGGACTACCTACAATGAGCAGTTCTTC. The J gene is TRBJ2-1, the V gene TRBV9; TRBD2 matches 7 bases. V shed 4 bases, J shed 2 bases, and the junction held 6 bases outside the gene matches. Germline CDR1 reads SGDLS; CDR2 reads YYNGEE. This CDR3 has 15 amino acids. The full variable domain, its missing parts supplied by reference TRBV9 and TRBJ2-1, is DSGVTQTPKHLITATGQRVTLRCSPRSGDLSVYWYQQSLDQGLQFLIQYYNGEERAKGNILERFSAQQFPDLHSELNLSSLELGDSALYFCASSLTGTTYNEQFFGPGTRLTVL.

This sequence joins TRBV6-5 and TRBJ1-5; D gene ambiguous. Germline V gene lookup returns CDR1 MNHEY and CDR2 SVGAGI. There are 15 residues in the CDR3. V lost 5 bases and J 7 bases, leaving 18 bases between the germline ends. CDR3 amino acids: CASSPLPEGGQPQHF. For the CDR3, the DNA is TGTGCCAGCAGTCCCCTCCCCGAGGGAGGGCAGCCCCAGCATTTT.

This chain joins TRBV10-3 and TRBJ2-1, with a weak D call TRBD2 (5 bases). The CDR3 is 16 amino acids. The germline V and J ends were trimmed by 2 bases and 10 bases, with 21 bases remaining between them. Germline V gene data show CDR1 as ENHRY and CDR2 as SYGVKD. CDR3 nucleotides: TGTGCCATCAGTGAGGGGATTAAGGCTCAGCGGCGCGAGCAGTTCTTC. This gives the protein CAISEGIKAQRREQFF.

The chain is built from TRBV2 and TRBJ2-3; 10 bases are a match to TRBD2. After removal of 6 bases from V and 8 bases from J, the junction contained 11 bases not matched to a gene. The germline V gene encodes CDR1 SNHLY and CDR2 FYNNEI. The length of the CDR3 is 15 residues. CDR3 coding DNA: TGTGCCAGCAGGAGTGGTAGCGGGGGGTCAGGTACGCAGTATTTT. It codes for CASRSGSGGSGTQYF.

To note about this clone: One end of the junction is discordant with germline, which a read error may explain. As DNA, the CDR3 is TGTTCCAGCCGGGGGTCTAATGAAAAACTGTTTTTT. This codes for CSSRGSNEKLFF. The V call is TRBV7-9, the J call TRBJ1-4; tentative D call: TRBD1 (5 bases). The CDR3 is made up of 12 amino acids. The V gene's germline CDR1 is SEHNR and CDR2 FQNEAQ (reference sequence).

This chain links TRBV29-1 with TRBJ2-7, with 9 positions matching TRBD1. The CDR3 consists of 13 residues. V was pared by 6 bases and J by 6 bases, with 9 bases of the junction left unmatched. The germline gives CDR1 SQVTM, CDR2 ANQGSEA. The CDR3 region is CSVGQGTLVEQYF. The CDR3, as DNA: TGCAGCGTGGGACAGGGTACCCTAGTCGAGCAGTACTTC.

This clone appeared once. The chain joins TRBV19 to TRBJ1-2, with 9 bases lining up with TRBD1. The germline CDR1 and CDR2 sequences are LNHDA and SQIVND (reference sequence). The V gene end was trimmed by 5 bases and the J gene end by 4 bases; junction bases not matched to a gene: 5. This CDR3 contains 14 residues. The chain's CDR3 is CASSGTGSGYGYTF. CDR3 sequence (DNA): TGTGCCAGTAGTGGGACAGGGTCGGGCTATGGCTACACCTTC.

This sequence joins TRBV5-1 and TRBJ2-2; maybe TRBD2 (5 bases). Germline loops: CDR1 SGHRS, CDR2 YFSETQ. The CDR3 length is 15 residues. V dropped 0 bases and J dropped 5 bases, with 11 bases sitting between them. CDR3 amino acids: CASSLDGRRTGELFF. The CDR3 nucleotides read TGCGCCAGCAGCTTGGATGGGCGGAGGACCGGGGAGCTGTTTTTT.

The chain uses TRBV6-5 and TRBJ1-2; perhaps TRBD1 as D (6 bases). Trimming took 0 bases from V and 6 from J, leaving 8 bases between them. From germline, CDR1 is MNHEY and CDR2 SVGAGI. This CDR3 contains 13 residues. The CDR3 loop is CASSYSTGNGYTF. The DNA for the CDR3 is TGTGCCAGCAGTTACTCGACAGGAAATGGCTACACCTTC.

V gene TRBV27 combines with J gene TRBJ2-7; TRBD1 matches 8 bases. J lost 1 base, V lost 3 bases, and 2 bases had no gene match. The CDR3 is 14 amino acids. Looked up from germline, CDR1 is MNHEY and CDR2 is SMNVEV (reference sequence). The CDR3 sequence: CASSLDRVSYEQYF. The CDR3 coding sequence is TGTGCCAGCAGTTTGGACAGGGTTTCCTACGAGCAGTACTTC.

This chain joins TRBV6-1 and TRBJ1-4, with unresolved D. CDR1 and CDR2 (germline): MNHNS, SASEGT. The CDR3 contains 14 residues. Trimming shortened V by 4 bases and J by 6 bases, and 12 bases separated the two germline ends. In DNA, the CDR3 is TGTGCCAGCAGTGTCAGGAACATAGATGAAAAACTGTTTTTT. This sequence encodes CASSVRNIDEKLFF.

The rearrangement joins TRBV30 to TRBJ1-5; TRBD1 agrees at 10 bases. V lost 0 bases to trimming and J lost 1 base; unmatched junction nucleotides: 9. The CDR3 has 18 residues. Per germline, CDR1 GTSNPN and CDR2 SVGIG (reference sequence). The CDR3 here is CAWSVAGQGIGSNQPQHF. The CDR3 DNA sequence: TGTGCCTGGAGTGTAGCGGGACAGGGGATCGGAAGCAATCAGCCCCAGCATTTT. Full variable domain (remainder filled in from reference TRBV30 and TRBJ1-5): SQTIHQWPATLVQPVGSPLSLECTVEGTSNPNLYWYRQAAGRGLQLLFYSVGIGQISSEVPQNLSASRPQDRQFILSSKKLLLSDSGFYLCAWSVAGQGIGSNQPQHFGDGTRLSIL.

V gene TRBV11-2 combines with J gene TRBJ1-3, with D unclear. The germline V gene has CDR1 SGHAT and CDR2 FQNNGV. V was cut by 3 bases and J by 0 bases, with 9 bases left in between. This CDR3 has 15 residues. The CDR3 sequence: CASSFRRDSGNTIYF. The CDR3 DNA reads TGTGCCAGCAGCTTTAGACGGGACTCTGGAAACACCATATATTTT.

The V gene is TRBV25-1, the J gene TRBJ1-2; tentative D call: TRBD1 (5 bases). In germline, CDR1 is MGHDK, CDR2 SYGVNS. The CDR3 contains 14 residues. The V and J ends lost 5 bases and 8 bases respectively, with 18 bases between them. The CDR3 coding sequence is TGTGCCAGCAGTACCCTGGGAGGGGCTGGCGGCTACACCTTC. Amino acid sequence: CASSTLGGAGGYTF.

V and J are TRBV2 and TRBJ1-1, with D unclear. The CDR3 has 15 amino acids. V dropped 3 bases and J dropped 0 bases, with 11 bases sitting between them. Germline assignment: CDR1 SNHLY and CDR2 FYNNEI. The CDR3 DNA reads TGTGCCAGCAGTGATTACAACAAAATGAACACTGAAGCTTTCTTT. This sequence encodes CASSDYNKMNTEAFF.

CDR3: CASSGGANYGYTF. The CDR3 nucleotides are TGTGCCAGCTCCGGGGGTGCCAACTATGGCTACACCTTC. The chain couples TRBV6-1 to TRBJ1-2; D might be TRBD1 (5 bases). Trimming took 8 bases from V and 2 from J, leaving 12 bases between them. Germline-derived CDR1 and CDR2 are MNHNS and SASEGT. The CDR3 is made up of 13 amino acids.

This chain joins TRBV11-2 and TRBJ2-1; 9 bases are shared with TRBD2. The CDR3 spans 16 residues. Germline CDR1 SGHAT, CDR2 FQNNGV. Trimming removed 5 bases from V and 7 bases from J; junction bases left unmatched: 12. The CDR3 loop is CASSLSLAGSHNEQFF. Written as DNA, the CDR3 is TGTGCCAGCAGCCTCTCCCTAGCGGGGAGTCATAATGAGCAGTTCTTC.

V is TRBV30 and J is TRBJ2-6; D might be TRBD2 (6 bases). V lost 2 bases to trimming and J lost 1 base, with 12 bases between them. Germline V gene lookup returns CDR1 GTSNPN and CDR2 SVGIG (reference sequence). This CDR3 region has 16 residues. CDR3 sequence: CAWSLRRGSGANVLTF. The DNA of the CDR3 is TGTGCCTGGAGTCTACGTCGGGGGTCTGGGGCCAACGTCCTGACTTTC.

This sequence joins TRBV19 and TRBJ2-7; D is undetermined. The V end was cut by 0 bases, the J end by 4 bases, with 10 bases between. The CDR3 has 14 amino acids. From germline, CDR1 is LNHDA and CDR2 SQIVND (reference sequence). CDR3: CASSIDGVGYEQYF. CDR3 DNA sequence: TGTGCCAGTAGTATAGATGGAGTCGGGTACGAGCAGTACTTC. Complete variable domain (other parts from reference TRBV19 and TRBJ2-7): DGGITQSPKYLFRKEGQNVTLSCEQNLNHDAMYWYRQDPGQGLRLIYYSQIVNDFQKGDIAEGYSVSREKKESFPLTVTSAQKNPTAFYLCASSIDGVGYEQYFGPGTRLTVT.